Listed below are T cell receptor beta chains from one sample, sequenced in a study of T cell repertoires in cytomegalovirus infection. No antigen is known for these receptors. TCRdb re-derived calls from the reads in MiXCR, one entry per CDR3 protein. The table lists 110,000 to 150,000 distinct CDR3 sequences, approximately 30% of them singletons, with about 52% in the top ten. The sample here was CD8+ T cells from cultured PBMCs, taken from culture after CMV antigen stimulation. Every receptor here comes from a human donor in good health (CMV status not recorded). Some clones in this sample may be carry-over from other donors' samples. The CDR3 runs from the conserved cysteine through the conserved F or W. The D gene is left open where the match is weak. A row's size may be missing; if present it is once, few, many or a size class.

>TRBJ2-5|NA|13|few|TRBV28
CASSHGVRETQYF
TGTGCCAGCAGCCACGGTGTCAGGGAGACCCAGTACTTC
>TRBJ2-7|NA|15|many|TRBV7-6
CASSPGQIVTYEQYF
TGTGCCAGCAGCCCAGGTCAAATAGTCACCTACGAGCAGTACTTC
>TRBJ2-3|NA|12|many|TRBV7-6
CASSFGMDTQYF
TGTGCCAGCAGCTTTGGGATGGATACGCAGTATTTT
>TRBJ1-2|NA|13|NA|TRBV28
CASSLRQGYGYTF
TGTGCCAGCAGTTTACGGCAGGGATATGGCTACACCTTC
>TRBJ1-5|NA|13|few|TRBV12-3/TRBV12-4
CASGSGSNQPQHF
TGTGCCAGCGGTTCGGGTAGCAATCAGCCCCAGCATTTT
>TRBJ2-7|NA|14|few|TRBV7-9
CASSPLEARHEQYF
TGTGCCAGCAGCCCCCTGGAAGCTCGGCACGAGCAGTACTTC
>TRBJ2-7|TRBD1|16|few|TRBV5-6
CASSLPGQGWVYEQYF
TGTGCCAGCAGCTTACCCGGACAGGGATGGGTCTACGAGCAGTACTTC
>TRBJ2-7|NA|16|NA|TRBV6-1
CASSYGQAGSSYEQYF
TGTGCCAGCAGTTACGGTCAGGCAGGGAGCTCCTACGAGCAGTACTTC
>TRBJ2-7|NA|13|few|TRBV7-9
CASSPGQFYEQYF
TGTGCCAGCAGCCCCGGACAGTTCTACGAGCAGTACTTC
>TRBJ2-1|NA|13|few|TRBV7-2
CASRPPTAEGKFF
TGTGCCAGCCGGCCGCCGACCGCGGAGGGAAAGTTCTTC
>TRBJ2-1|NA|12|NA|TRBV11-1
CASSSRSPEQFF
TGTGCCAGCAGCTCCCGGTCCCCCGAGCAGTTCTTC
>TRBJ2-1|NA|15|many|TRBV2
CASSVNRTPWDEQFF
TGTGCCAGCAGTGTTAACAGGACCCCTTGGGATGAGCAGTTCTTC
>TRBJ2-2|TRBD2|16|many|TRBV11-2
CASSKLAGGNTGELFF
TGTGCCAGCAGCAAACTAGCGGGGGGTAACACCGGGGAGCTGTTTTTT
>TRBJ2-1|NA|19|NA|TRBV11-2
CASSLTSGVVRGENNEQFF
TGTGCCAGCAGCTTAACCTCAGGTGTGGTCCGAGGGGAAAACAATGAGCAGTTCTTC
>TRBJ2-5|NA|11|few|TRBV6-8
CASQAQETQYF
TGTGCCAGCCAAGCGCAAGAGACCCAGTACTTC
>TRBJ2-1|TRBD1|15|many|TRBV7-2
CASLQGASSYNEQFF
TGTGCCAGCCTACAGGGGGCTAGCTCCTACAATGAGCAGTTCTTC
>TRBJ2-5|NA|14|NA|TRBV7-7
CASSLEGLQETQYF
TGTGCCAGCAGCTTAGAGGGCCTCCAAGAGACCCAGTACTTC
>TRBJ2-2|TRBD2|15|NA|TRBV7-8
CASSLLAENTGELFF
TGTGCCAGCAGCTTACTAGCGGAAAACACCGGGGAGCTGTTTTTT
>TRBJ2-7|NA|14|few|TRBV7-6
CASSLGLGGDEQYF
TGTGCCAGCAGCTTAGGTCTTGGGGGTGACGAGCAGTACTTC
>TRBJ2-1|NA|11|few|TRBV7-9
CASGGVREQFF
TGTGCCTCCGGGGGAGTACGGGAGCAGTTCTTC
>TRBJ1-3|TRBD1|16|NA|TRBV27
CASSPTTGLAGNTIYF
TGTGCCAGCAGTCCTACGACAGGGCTCGCTGGAAACACCATATATTTT
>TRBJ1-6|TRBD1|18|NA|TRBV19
CASSMGQGYSSYNSPLHF
TGTGCCAGTAGTATGGGACAGGGGTATAGCTCCTATAATTCACCCCTCCACTTT
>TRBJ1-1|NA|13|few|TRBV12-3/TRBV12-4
CASRRGMNTEAFF
TGTGCCAGCAGAAGGGGTATGAACACTGAAGCTTTCTTT
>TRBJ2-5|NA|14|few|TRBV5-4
CASSPDSYQETQYF
TGTGCCAGCAGCCCAGACAGTTACCAAGAGACCCAGTACTTC
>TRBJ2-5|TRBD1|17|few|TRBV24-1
CATSDPTGTGGKETQYF
TGTGCCACCAGTGACCCTACCGGGACAGGGGGTAAAGAGACCCAGTACTTC
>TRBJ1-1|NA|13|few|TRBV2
CASITGQNTEAFF
TGTGCCAGCATCACCGGCCAGAACACTGAAGCTTTCTTT